Each of the 5 T cell receptor beta chains below was sequenced from the same sample in a study of T cell repertoires in cytomegalovirus infection. In TCRdb, the reads were re-called with MiXCR into one record per CDR3 protein. The table lists fewer than 900,000 distinct CDR3 sequences, 25% to 35% of them singletons, with under 15% in the top ten. Antigen specificity for these receptors is unknown. Here the sequenced sample was cultured CD8+ T cells from PBMCs, taken from culture after CMV antigen stimulation. Receptors were obtained from a human donor in good health (CMV status not recorded). Some clones in this sample may be carry-over from other donors' samples.

The chain uses TRBV11-2 and TRBJ2-3; TRBD2 matches at 8 bases. J gave up 4 bases and V 6 bases, and 21 bases lay outside the gene matches. CDR1 is SGHAT and CDR2 is FQNNGV in the germline V gene. CDR3 size: 19 residues. The CDR3 DNA sequence: TGTGCCAGCAGGAAAGGGAAGGTTTCTGGGACTAGAGGAGCAGATACGCAGTATTTT. It translates to CASRKGKVSGTRGADTQYF.

The rearrangement joins TRBV19 to TRBJ1-1, with D unclear. V was pared by 2 bases and J by 7 bases, with 11 bases between. Germline CDR1 and CDR2: LNHDA and SQIVND (reference sequence). CDR3 length: 13 amino acids. CDR3 protein: CASSIRVTYEAFF. The CDR3 DNA reads as TGTGCCAGTAGTATACGGGTTACGTATGAAGCTTTCTTT.

This clonotype was seen a few times. The J gene is TRBJ2-1, the V gene TRBV6-6; a possible D gene is TRBD1 (5 bases). The CDR3 covers 14 residues. Trimming removed 2 bases from V and 4 bases from J, with 9 bases in between. Germline CDR1 MNHNY, CDR2 SVGAGI (reference sequence). The CDR3 protein is CASSYGALYNEQFF. In DNA, the CDR3 is TGTGCCAGCAGTTACGGGGCACTGTACAATGAGCAGTTCTTC.

J is TRBJ1-1 and V is TRBV27, with 10 positions matching TRBD1. CDR3 length: 16 amino acids. Per the germline V gene, CDR1 is MNHEY and CDR2 is SMNVEV (reference sequence). The V and J ends lost 5 bases and 4 bases, in that order; junction bases with no gene match: 10. CDR3 region: CASSMPGTGVTTEAFF. The CDR3 bases are TGTGCCAGCAGTATGCCAGGGACAGGGGTAACCACTGAAGCTTTCTTT.

This clonotype was observed a handful of times. The chain has TRBV14 and TRBJ2-3; perhaps TRBD1 as D (6 bases). The V gene lost 4 bases and the J gene lost 4 bases, with 12 bases spanning the gap. The CDR3 covers 14 residues. Germline V gene sequence: CDR1 SGHDN, CDR2 FVKESK. In DNA form, the CDR3 reads TGTGCCAGCAGCCTTTACAGGGTCCCAGATACGCAGTATTTT. Translation gives CASSLYRVPDTQYF.